A selection of T cell receptor beta chains follows, all from one sample in a study of cytomegalovirus exposure and HLA in healthy donors. TCRdb keeps only in-frame clones here, not all; method: immunoSEQ multiplex PCR. The table includes over 150,000 clones, about four fifths detected once. The sample was PBMCs. Source of these receptors: a male donor in good health and CMV-seropositive. Each CDR3 is given with its conserved first and last residue. The D gene is left open where the match is weak. Size is omitted from some rows. Given values are once, few, many or a class for expanded clones.

v_gene: TRBV30; d_gene: NA; j_gene: TRBJ2-5; abundance: NA; CDR3nt: TGTGCCTGGAGTGCTTACGGGACCCAGTACTTC; CDR3aa: CAWSAYGTQYF
v_gene: TRBV7-6; d_gene: NA; j_gene: TRBJ1-6; abundance: NA; CDR3nt: TGTGCCAGCAGCTTAAGGGGTCCCCTTAATTCACCCCTCCACTTT; CDR3aa: CASSLRGPLNSPLHF
v_gene: TRBV25-1; d_gene: TRBD1; j_gene: TRBJ2-7; abundance: NA; CDR3nt: TGTGCCAGCAGTTCGGCGGCAGGGGGAACCCACGAGCAGTACTTC; CDR3aa: CASSSAAGGTHEQYF
v_gene: TRBV7-9; d_gene: NA; j_gene: TRBJ1-1; abundance: few; CDR3nt: TGTGCCAGCAGCTTTTTTGAGGAGATGAACACTGAAGCTTTCTTT; CDR3aa: CASSFFEEMNTEAFF
v_gene: TRBV6-6; d_gene: TRBD1; j_gene: TRBJ1-1; abundance: NA; CDR3nt: TGTGCCAGCAGAGAACAGGGGCAAGAAGCTTTCTTT; CDR3aa: CASREQGQEAFF
v_gene: TRBV4-1; d_gene: TRBD1; j_gene: TRBJ1-5; abundance: NA; CDR3nt: TGCGCCAGCAGCCCCAGACAGGGGGACTGGCAGCCCCAGCATTTT; CDR3aa: CASSPRQGDWQPQHF
v_gene: TRBV6-1; d_gene: TRBD2; j_gene: TRBJ2-3; abundance: NA; CDR3nt: TGTGCCAGCTCGGCTAGCGGGGGGTGGGATACGCAGTATTTT; CDR3aa: CASSASGGWDTQYF
v_gene: TRBV25-1; d_gene: NA; j_gene: TRBJ1-6; abundance: NA; CDR3nt: TGCGCCAGCAGTGAGCGAGGGAATGGCTATAATTCACCCCTCCACTTT; CDR3aa: CASSERGNGYNSPLHF
v_gene: TRBV27; d_gene: TRBD2; j_gene: TRBJ2-1; abundance: NA; CDR3nt: TGTGCCAGCAGTCCCCATAGCGGGGGCCCCTCCTACAATGAGCAGTTCTTC; CDR3aa: CASSPHSGGPSYNEQFF
v_gene: TRBV4-2; d_gene: NA; j_gene: TRBJ1-1; abundance: few; CDR3nt: TGTGCCAGCAGCCAAGCGCTAGAGGTCTGCACTGAAGCTTTCTTT; CDR3aa: CASSQALEVCTEAFF
v_gene: TRBV5-4; d_gene: TRBD2; j_gene: TRBJ2-7; abundance: NA; CDR3nt: TGTGCCAGCAGCTTTAGCGGGGGGCACTACGAGCAGTACTTC; CDR3aa: CASSFSGGHYEQYF
v_gene: TRBV2; d_gene: TRBD1; j_gene: TRBJ1-5; abundance: few; CDR3nt: TGTGCCAGCAGGGGACAGCTTAATCAGCCCCAGCATTTT; CDR3aa: CASRGQLNQPQHF
v_gene: TRBV6-5; d_gene: TRBD2; j_gene: TRBJ2-3; abundance: few; CDR3nt: TGTGCCAGCAGCCCGACTAGCGGGGGCCCAGATACGCAGTATTTT; CDR3aa: CASSPTSGGPDTQYF
v_gene: TRBV5-1; d_gene: TRBD2; j_gene: TRBJ2-2; abundance: NA; CDR3nt: TGCGCCAGCAGCCCCCGGACTAGCGGGGGGGCGAACACCGGGGAGCTGTTTTTT; CDR3aa: CASSPRTSGGANTGELFF
v_gene: TRBV6-4; d_gene: TRBD2; j_gene: TRBJ2-1; abundance: NA; CDR3nt: TGTGCCAGCAGTGACCTTCGGGGGGGGGAGCAGTTCTTC; CDR3aa: CASSDLRGGEQFF
v_gene: TRBV11-2; d_gene: NA; j_gene: TRBJ1-1; abundance: NA; CDR3nt: TGTGCCAGCAGCTTAGGCGGGGTGTACATGAACACTGAAGCTTTCTTT; CDR3aa: CASSLGGVYMNTEAFF
v_gene: TRBV25-1; d_gene: TRBD1; j_gene: TRBJ1-1; abundance: few; CDR3nt: TGTGCCAGCAATCAGGACAGGGAGACTGAAGCTTTCTTT; CDR3aa: CASNQDRETEAFF
v_gene: TRBV6-5; d_gene: NA; j_gene: TRBJ2-2; abundance: NA; CDR3nt: TGTGCCAGCAGCTCCAATGCGCCCGGGGAGCTGTTTTTT; CDR3aa: CASSSNAPGELFF
v_gene: TRBV7-2; d_gene: NA; j_gene: TRBJ2-7; abundance: once; CDR3nt: TGTGCCAGCAGCTTAGAAGCCCACGAGCAGTACTTC; CDR3aa: CASSLEAHEQYF
v_gene: TRBV11-2; d_gene: NA; j_gene: TRBJ2-1; abundance: NA; CDR3nt: TGTGCCAGCAGCTTAGAACAGCTTTCCTACAATGAGCAGTTCTTC; CDR3aa: CASSLEQLSYNEQFF
v_gene: TRBV4-2; d_gene: TRBD2; j_gene: TRBJ2-3; abundance: NA; CDR3nt: TGTGCCAGCAGCCATGGACTAGCGATTTTTGGAGATACGCAGTATTTT; CDR3aa: CASSHGLAIFGDTQYF
v_gene: TRBV7-8; d_gene: TRBD2; j_gene: TRBJ2-5; abundance: NA; CDR3nt: TGTGCCAGCAGCCCCGGTGGTAGCGGGGGCCCTAGAGGGGGAGAGACCCAGTACTTC; CDR3aa: CASSPGGSGGPRGGETQYF
v_gene: TRBV2; d_gene: TRBD1; j_gene: TRBJ1-4; abundance: NA; CDR3nt: TGTGCCAGCAGTGGGACAGGGGGAAAAGGTGAAAAACTGTTTTTT; CDR3aa: CASSGTGGKGEKLFF
v_gene: TRBV9; d_gene: TRBD1; j_gene: TRBJ1-5; abundance: few; CDR3nt: TGTGCCAGCAGCGCTGGGACAGCGAATCAGCCCCAGCATTTT; CDR3aa: CASSAGTANQPQHF
v_gene: TRBV7-9; d_gene: NA; j_gene: TRBJ2-4; abundance: NA; CDR3nt: TGTGCCAGCAGCCCGGGACAAATAGCCAAAAACATTCAGTACTTC; CDR3aa: CASSPGQIAKNIQYF
v_gene: TRBV6-6; d_gene: NA; j_gene: TRBJ1-2; abundance: NA; CDR3nt: TGTGCCAGCAGTTATAACAGACAAGAGGGCTACACCTTC; CDR3aa: CASSYNRQEGYTF
v_gene: TRBV7-3; d_gene: TRBD2; j_gene: TRBJ2-2; abundance: NA; CDR3nt: TGTGCCAGCAGCTTAAGACCGGGGGGAGGAACCGGGGAGCTGTTTTTT; CDR3aa: CASSLRPGGGTGELFF
v_gene: TRBV5-1; d_gene: NA; j_gene: TRBJ1-2; abundance: NA; CDR3nt: TGCGCCAGCAGGCAGACCCCGGCGGATGGCTACACCTTC; CDR3aa: CASRQTPADGYTF
v_gene: TRBV7-7; d_gene: TRBD1; j_gene: TRBJ2-3; abundance: NA; CDR3nt: TGTGCTAGCAGCTTAGGCCGGGACAGTAGGACAGATACGCAGTATTTT; CDR3aa: CASSLGRDSRTDTQYF
v_gene: TRBV27; d_gene: TRBD1; j_gene: TRBJ1-1; abundance: NA; CDR3nt: TGTGCCAGCAGTTTTCGGCAGGGGGCAACTGAAGCTTTCTTT; CDR3aa: CASSFRQGATEAFF
v_gene: TRBV4-1; d_gene: TRBD1; j_gene: TRBJ1-1; abundance: NA; CDR3nt: TGCGCCAGCAAAACGACAGGGCCTATGAACACTGAAGCTTTCTTT; CDR3aa: CASKTTGPMNTEAFF
v_gene: TRBV9; d_gene: NA; j_gene: TRBJ1-2; abundance: few; CDR3nt: TGTGCCAGCAGCGTAGAAGGGGACTATGGCTACACCTTC; CDR3aa: CASSVEGDYGYTF
v_gene: TRBV15; d_gene: TRBD1; j_gene: TRBJ2-3; abundance: NA; CDR3nt: TGTGCCACCTGGGGGGCAGGGGGCGTAGATACGCAGTATTTT; CDR3aa: CATWGAGGVDTQYF
v_gene: TRBV6-1; d_gene: TRBD2; j_gene: TRBJ2-3; abundance: NA; CDR3nt: TGTGCCAGCAGAGCCCGGGACTATAGCACAGATACGCAGTATTTT; CDR3aa: CASRARDYSTDTQYF
v_gene: TRBV6-5; d_gene: TRBD1; j_gene: TRBJ2-3; abundance: NA; CDR3nt: TGTGCCAGCAGTTACTCGCGGGACAGGGGGGTGGATACGCAGTATTTT; CDR3aa: CASSYSRDRGVDTQYF
v_gene: TRBV7-8; d_gene: NA; j_gene: TRBJ1-5; abundance: NA; CDR3nt: TGTGCCAGCAGCTTTTATTGGGACATCAATCAGCCCCAGCATTTT; CDR3aa: CASSFYWDINQPQHF
v_gene: TRBV2; d_gene: NA; j_gene: TRBJ1-1; abundance: NA; CDR3nt: TGTGCCAGCAGTTTACATATGAACACTGAAGCTTTCTTT; CDR3aa: CASSLHMNTEAFF
v_gene: TRBV19; d_gene: NA; j_gene: TRBJ2-2; abundance: once; CDR3nt: TGTGCCAGTAGTATAGGGCGGTTTAGGGGGGGGGAGAACACCGGGGAGCTGTTTTTT; CDR3aa: CASSIGRFRGGENTGELFF
v_gene: TRBV5-4; d_gene: NA; j_gene: TRBJ2-5; abundance: once; CDR3nt: TGTGCCAGCAGCGGCGGGGGCCCAGAGACCCAGTACTTC; CDR3aa: CASSGGGPETQYF
v_gene: TRBV19; d_gene: TRBD1; j_gene: TRBJ1-2; abundance: once; CDR3nt: TGTGCCAGTAGGGGAGCACAGGGGCACTATGGCTACACCTTC; CDR3aa: CASRGAQGHYGYTF
v_gene: TRBV9; d_gene: TRBD1; j_gene: TRBJ2-5; abundance: NA; CDR3nt: TGTGCCAGCAGCGTGACAGGGGGGTTAGAGACCCAGTACTTC; CDR3aa: CASSVTGGLETQYF
v_gene: TRBV9; d_gene: TRBD2; j_gene: TRBJ2-3; abundance: NA; CDR3nt: TGTGCCAGCAGCCCCAGCGGGGCTAGCACAGATACGCAGTATTTT; CDR3aa: CASSPSGASTDTQYF
v_gene: TRBV6-6; d_gene: TRBD1; j_gene: TRBJ1-4; abundance: NA; CDR3nt: TGTGCCAGCAGTTACGGAGGGGGCTTTAATGAAAAACTGTTTTTT; CDR3aa: CASSYGGGFNEKLFF
v_gene: TRBV13; d_gene: TRBD1; j_gene: TRBJ2-2; abundance: NA; CDR3nt: TGTGCCAGCAGACTAGAGAGGACAGGCGACACCGGGGAGCTGTTTTTT; CDR3aa: CASRLERTGDTGELFF
v_gene: TRBV5-6; d_gene: NA; j_gene: TRBJ2-5; abundance: NA; CDR3nt: TGTGCCAGCAGCTTGGGGGGGCTCCAAGAGACCCAGTACTTC; CDR3aa: CASSLGGLQETQYF
v_gene: TRBV30; d_gene: TRBD1; j_gene: TRBJ2-5; abundance: NA; CDR3nt: TGTGCCTGGAGTAGCCCGCAGGGGGCTCTAGAGACCCAGTACTTC; CDR3aa: CAWSSPQGALETQYF
v_gene: TRBV7-9; d_gene: TRBD2; j_gene: TRBJ2-2; abundance: few; CDR3nt: TGTGCCAGCAGCCCCCGGGAGGAGGTGGCCGGGGAGCTGTTTTTT; CDR3aa: CASSPREEVAGELFF
v_gene: TRBV2; d_gene: TRBD1; j_gene: TRBJ1-2; abundance: NA; CDR3nt: TGTGCCGCATCAGAGGCAGGGGGCGCCAGGTATGGCTACACCTTC; CDR3aa: CAASEAGGARYGYTF
v_gene: TRBV5-1; d_gene: TRBD1; j_gene: TRBJ1-4; abundance: NA; CDR3nt: TGCGCCAGCAGCTCCGCGACAGGGGAAGGTGAAAAACTGTTTTTT; CDR3aa: CASSSATGEGEKLFF
v_gene: TRBV4-1; d_gene: NA; j_gene: TRBJ1-2; abundance: few; CDR3nt: TGCGCCAGCAGCCAAGCCCTTAGGAGGAGGACGGACTATGGCTACACCTTC; CDR3aa: CASSQALRRRTDYGYTF